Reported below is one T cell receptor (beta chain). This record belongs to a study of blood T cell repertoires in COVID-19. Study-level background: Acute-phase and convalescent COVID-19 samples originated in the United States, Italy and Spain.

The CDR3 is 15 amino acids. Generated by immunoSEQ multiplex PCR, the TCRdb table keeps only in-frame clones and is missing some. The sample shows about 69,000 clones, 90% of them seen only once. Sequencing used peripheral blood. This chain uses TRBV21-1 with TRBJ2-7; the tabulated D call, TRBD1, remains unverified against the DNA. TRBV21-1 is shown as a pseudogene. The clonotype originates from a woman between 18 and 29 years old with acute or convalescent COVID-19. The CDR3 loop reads CASSPRDRAAYEQYF. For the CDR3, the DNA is TGTGCCAGCAGCCCCCGGGACAGGGCGGCCTACGAGCAGTACTTC.